This T cell receptor (beta chain) emerged from a study of T cell responses to AZD1222 COVID-19 vaccine. Profiling relied on immunoSEQ multiplex PCR, and the TCRdb table lists in-frame clones only, not all of them. The table has 90,000 to 150,000 clones, 70% to 90% seen once. Findings and caveats of the study: Recipients of two AZD1222 doses showed rising Spike-specific TCR breadth and depth.

The CDR3 is 12 residues long. CDR1 and CDR2 (germline): GTSNPN, SVGIG (reference sequence). V lost 7 bases and J 6 bases, leaving 15 bases between the germline ends. Concerning this clone itself: Its cognate antigen is unknown.

The J gene is TRBJ1-1, the V gene TRBV30; tentative D call: TRBD1 (6 bases). The sequencing used peripheral blood, collected 28 days after the second AZD1222 dose. The origin of this receptor is an adult who received the AZD1222 COVID-19 vaccine. CDR3 bases: TGTGCCTTCGGACAGTTGATCGCTGAAGCTTTCTTT. Translated, it gives CAFGQLIAEAFF.